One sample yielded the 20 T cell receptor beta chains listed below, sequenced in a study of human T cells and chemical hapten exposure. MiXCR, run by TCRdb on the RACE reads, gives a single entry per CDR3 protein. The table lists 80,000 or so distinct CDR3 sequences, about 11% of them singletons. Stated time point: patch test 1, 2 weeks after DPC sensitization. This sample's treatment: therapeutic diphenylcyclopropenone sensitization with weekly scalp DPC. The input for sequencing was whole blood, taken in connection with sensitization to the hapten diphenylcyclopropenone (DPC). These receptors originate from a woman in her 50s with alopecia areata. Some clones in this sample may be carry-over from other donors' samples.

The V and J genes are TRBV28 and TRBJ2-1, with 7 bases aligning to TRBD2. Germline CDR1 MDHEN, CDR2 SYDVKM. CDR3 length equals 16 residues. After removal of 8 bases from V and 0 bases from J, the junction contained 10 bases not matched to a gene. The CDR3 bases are TGTGCCAGCCAATGGGGGGTAGCGGGCTCCTACAATGAGCAGTTCTTC. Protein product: CASQWGVAGSYNEQFF. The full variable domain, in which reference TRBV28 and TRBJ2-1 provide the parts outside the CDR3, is DVKVTQSSRYLVKRTGEKVFLECVQDMDHENMFWYRQDPGLGLRLIYFSYDVKMKEKGDIPEGYSVSREKKERFSLILESASTNQTSMYLCASQWGVAGSYNEQFFGPGTRLTVL.

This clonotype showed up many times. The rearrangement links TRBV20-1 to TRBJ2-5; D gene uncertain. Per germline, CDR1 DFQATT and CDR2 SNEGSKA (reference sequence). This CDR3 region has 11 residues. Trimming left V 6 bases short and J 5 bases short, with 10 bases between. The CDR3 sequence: CSAEELETQYF. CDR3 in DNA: TGCAGTGCCGAGGAGCTCGAGACCCAGTACTTC.

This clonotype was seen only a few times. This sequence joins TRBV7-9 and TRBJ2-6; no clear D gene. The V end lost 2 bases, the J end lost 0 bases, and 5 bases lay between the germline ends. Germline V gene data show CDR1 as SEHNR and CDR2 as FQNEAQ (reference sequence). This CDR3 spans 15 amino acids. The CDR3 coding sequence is TGTGCCAGCAGCTTACGGGCCTCTGGGGCCAACGTCCTGACTTTC. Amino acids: CASSLRASGANVLTF. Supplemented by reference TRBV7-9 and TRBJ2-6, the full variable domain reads DTGVSQNPRHKITKRGQNVTFRCDPISEHNRLYWYRQTLGQGPEFLTYFQNEAQLEKSRLLSDRFSAERPKGSFSTLEIQRTEQGDSAMYLCASSLRASGANVLTFGAGSRLTVL.

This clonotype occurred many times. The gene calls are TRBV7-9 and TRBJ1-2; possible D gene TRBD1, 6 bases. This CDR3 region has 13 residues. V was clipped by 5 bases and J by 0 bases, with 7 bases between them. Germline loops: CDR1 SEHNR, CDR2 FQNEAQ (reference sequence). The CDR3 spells CASSRDTNYGYTF. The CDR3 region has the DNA TGTGCCAGCAGCCGGGACACTAACTATGGCTACACCTTC.

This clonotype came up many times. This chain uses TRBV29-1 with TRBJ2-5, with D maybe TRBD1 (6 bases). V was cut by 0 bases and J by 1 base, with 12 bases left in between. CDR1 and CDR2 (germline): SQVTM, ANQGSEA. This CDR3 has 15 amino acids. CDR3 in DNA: TGCAGCGTTGAAGATGAGGGGGTCCGCCAAGAGACCCAGTACTTC. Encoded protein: CSVEDEGVRQETQYF. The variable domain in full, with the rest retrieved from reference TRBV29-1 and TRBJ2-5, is SAVISQKPSRDICQRGTSLTIQCQVDSQVTMMFWYRQQPGQSLTLIATANQGSEATYESGFVIDKFPISRPNLTFSTLTVSNMSPEDSSIYLCSVEDEGVRQETQYFGPGTRLLVL.

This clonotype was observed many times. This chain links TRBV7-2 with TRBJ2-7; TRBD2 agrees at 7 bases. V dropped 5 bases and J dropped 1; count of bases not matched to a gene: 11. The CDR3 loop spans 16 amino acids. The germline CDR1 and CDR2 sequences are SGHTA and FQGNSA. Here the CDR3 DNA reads TGTGCCAGCAGCGAGGGGAGGGTCCGGCTTTCCTACGAGCAGTACTTC. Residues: CASSEGRVRLSYEQYF.

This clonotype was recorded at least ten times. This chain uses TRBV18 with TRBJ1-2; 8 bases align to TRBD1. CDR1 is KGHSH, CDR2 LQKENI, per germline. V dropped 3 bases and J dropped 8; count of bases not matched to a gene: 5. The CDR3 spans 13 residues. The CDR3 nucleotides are TGTGCCAGCTCACCTCAGGGGGCGAAGGGCTACACCTTC. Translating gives CASSPQGAKGYTF.

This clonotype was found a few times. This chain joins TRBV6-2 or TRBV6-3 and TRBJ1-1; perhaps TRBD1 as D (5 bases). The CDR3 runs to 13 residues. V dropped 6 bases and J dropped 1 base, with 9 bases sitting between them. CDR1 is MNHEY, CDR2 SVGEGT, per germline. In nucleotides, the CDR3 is TGTGCCAGCAGCCCAGGGAAGAACACTGAAGCTTTCTTT. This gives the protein CASSPGKNTEAFF.

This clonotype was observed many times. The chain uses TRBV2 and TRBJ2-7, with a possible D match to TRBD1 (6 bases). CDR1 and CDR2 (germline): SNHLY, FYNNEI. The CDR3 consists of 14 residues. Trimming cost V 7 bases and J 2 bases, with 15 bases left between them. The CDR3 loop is CASNFRDNPYEQYF. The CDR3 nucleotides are TGTGCCAGCAACTTCCGGGACAACCCCTACGAGCAGTACTTC.

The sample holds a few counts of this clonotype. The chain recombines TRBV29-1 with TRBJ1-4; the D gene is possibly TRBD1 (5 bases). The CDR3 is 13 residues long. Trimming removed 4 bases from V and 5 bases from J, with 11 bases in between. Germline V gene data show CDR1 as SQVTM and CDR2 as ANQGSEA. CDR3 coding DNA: TGCAGCGTTGTAGGGACGGAGAATGAAAAACTGTTTTTT. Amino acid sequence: CSVVGTENEKLFF. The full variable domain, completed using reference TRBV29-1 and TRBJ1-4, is SAVISQKPSRDICQRGTSLTIQCQVDSQVTMMFWYRQQPGQSLTLIATANQGSEATYESGFVIDKFPISRPNLTFSTLTVSNMSPEDSSIYLCSVVGTENEKLFFGSGTQLSVL.

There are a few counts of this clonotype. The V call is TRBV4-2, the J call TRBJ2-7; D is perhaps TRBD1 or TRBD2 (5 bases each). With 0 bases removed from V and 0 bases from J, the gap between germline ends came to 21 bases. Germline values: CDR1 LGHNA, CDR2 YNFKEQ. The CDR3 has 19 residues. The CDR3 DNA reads TGTGCCAGCAGCCAAGAATTGGGAGCCGGGACCCTCAGCTCCTACGAGCAGTACTTC. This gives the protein CASSQELGAGTLSSYEQYF.

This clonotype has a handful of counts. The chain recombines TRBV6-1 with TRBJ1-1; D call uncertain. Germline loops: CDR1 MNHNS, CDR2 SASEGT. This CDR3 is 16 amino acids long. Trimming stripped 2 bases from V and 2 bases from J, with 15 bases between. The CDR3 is CASSEFGVSANTEAFF. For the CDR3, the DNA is TGTGCCAGCAGTGAATTCGGGGTGTCAGCAAACACTGAAGCTTTCTTT.

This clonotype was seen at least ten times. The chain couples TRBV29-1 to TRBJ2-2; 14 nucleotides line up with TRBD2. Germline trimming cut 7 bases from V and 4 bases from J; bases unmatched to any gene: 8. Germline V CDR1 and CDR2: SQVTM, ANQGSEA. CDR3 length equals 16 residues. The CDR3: CSAGLAGAVGTGELFF. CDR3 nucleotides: TGCAGCGCGGGACTAGCGGGGGCCGTCGGCACCGGGGAGCTGTTTTTT.

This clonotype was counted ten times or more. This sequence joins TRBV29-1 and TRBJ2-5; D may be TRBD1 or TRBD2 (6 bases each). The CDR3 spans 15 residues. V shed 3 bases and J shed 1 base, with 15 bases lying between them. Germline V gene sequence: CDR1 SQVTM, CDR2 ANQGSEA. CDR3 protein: CSVDLTGASQETQYF. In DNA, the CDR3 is TGCAGCGTTGACCTCACGGGGGCCTCCCAAGAGACCCAGTACTTC.

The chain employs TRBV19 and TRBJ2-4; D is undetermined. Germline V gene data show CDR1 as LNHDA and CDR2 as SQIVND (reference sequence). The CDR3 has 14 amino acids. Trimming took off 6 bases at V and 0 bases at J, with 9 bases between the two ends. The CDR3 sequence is CASRQELAKNIQYF. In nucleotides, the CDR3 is TGTGCCAGTAGGCAAGAACTAGCCAAAAACATTCAGTACTTC.

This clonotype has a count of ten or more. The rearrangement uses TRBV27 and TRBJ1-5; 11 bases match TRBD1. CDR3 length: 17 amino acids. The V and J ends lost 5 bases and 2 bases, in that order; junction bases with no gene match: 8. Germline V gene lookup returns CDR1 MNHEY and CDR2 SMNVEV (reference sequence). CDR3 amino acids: CASSPKDRGLRNQPQHF. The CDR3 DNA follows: TGTGCCAGCAGTCCGAAGGACAGGGGGCTTCGCAATCAGCCCCAGCATTTT.

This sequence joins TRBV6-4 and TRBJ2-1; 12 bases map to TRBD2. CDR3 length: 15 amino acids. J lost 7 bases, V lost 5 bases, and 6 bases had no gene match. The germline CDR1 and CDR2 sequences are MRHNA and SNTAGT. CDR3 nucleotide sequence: TGTGCCAGCAGTCGACTAGCGGGAGTTAAAAATGAGCAGTTCTTC. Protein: CASSRLAGVKNEQFF.

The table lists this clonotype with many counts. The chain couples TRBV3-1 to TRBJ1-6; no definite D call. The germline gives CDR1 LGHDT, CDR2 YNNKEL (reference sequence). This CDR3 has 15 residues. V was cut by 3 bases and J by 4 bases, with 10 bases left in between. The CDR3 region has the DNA TGTGCCAGCAGCCAGGGTGGCGGTTATAATTCACCCCTCCACTTT. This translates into CASSQGGGYNSPLHF. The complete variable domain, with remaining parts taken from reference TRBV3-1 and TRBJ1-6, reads DTAVSQTPKYLVTQMGNDKSIKCEQNLGHDTMYWYKQDSKKFLKIMFSYNNKELIINETVPNRFSPKSPDKAHLNLHINSLELGDSAVYFCASSQGGGYNSPLHFGNGTRLTVT.

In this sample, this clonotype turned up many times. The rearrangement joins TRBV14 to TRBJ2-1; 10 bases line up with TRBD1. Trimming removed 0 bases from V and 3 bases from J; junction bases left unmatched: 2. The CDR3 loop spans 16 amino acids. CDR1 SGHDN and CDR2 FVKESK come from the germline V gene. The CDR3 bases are TGTGCCAGCAGCCAAGACGGGACAGGGGTCTACAATGAGCAGTTCTTC. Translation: CASSQDGTGVYNEQFF. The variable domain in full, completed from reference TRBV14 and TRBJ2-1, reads EAGVTQFPSHSVIEKGQTVTLRCDPISGHDNLYWYRRVMGKEIKFLLHFVKESKQDESGMPNNRFLAERTGGTYSTLKVQPAELEDSGVYFCASSQDGTGVYNEQFFGPGTRLTVL.

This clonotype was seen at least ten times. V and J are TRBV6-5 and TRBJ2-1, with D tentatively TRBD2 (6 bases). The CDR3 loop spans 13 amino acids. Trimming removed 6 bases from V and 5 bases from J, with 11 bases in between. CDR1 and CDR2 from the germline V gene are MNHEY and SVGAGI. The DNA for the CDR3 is TGTGCCAGCAGGCGGGACGGTAACAATGAGCAGTTCTTC. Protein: CASRRDGNNEQFF.